This is a list of T cell receptor beta chains from one sample in a study of blood T cell dynamics during melanoma immunotherapy. Assay used: immunoSEQ multiplex PCR; TCRdb lists only in-frame clones, some missing. The repertoire holds roughly 17,000 clones, with roughly four fifths as singletons. The material sequenced was blood, taken from a patient treated with checkpoint blockade. The receptors shown here come from a human donor with melanoma. CDR3s include the opening cysteine and the closing phenylalanine or tryptophan. A D gene is named only where the DNA matches it firmly. Expanded clones are given a class, and other clones once, few, many or no size at all.

size	D	V	J	CDR3	DNA
NA	NA	TRBV5-6	TRBJ1-2	CASSYGTYAYGYTF	TGTGCCAGCAGCTACGGGACATACGCCTATGGCTACACCTTC
NA	NA	TRBV27	TRBJ2-1	CASSFLLAGPSNEQFF	TGTGCCAGCAGTTTCCTTTTGGCGGGGCCTAGTAATGAGCAGTTCTTC
medium-sized	NA	TRBV28	TRBJ1-5	CASAPGHTNQPQHF	TGTGCCAGCGCCCCGGGACACACCAATCAGCCCCAGCATTTT
few	TRBD2	TRBV11-3	TRBJ2-5	CASSLGSSGQETQYF	TGTGCCAGCAGCTTAGGGTCTAGCGGTCAAGAGACCCAGTACTTC
once	TRBD2	TRBV27	TRBJ2-1	CASSSGGSYNEQFF	TGTGCCAGCAGTTCGGGGGGTTCCTACAATGAGCAGTTCTTC
NA	NA	TRBV9	TRBJ1-4	CASSVSRTSPTNEKLFF	TGTGCCAGCAGCGTTTCTAGGACCTCTCCAACTAATGAAAAACTGTTTTTT
NA	NA	TRBV19	TRBJ1-5	CASSMTWSASNQPQHF	TGTGCCAGTAGTATGACCTGGTCGGCTAGCAATCAGCCCCAGCATTTT
NA	NA	TRBV29-1	TRBJ2-6	CSVTSGSSGANVLTF	TGCAGCGTCACCTCCGGGAGCTCTGGGGCCAACGTCCTGACTTTC
NA	TRBD1	TRBV18	TRBJ1-4	CASSPISGQGAEKLFF	TGTGCCAGCTCACCGATTTCAGGACAGGGGGCAGAAAAACTGTTTTTT
NA	NA	TRBV5-5	TRBJ2-5	CASSALGGEETQYF	TGTGCCAGCAGCGCCTTAGGAGGGGAAGAGACCCAGTACTTC
NA	NA	TRBV9	TRBJ2-6	CASSPRVQSSGANVLTF	TGTGCCAGCAGCCCCCGGGTACAAAGCTCTGGGGCCAACGTCCTGACTTTC
medium-sized	TRBD2	TRBV6-4	TRBJ2-3	CASSDGLAGGTQYF	TGTGCCAGCAGTGACGGGCTAGCGGGAGGGACGCAGTATTTT
NA	NA	TRBV5-1	TRBJ2-7	CASSRDGYEQYF	TGCGCCAGCAGCCGGGACGGATACGAGCAGTACTTC
NA	TRBD1	TRBV27	TRBJ2-7	CASSPLPGTGISEQYF	TGTGCCAGCAGTCCCCTACCCGGGACAGGGATAAGCGAGCAGTACTTC
NA	TRBD2	TRBV5-4	TRBJ2-3	CASTDSGSGYSTQYF	TGTGCCAGCACCGACAGCGGGAGTGGGTACAGTACGCAGTATTTT
NA	NA	TRBV28	TRBJ2-2	CASQRATGELFF	TGTGCCAGTCAAAGGGCTACCGGGGAGCTGTTTTTT
NA	TRBD1	TRBV28	TRBJ2-7	CASSLAGQVSSYEQYF	TGTGCCAGCAGTTTAGCCGGACAGGTCAGCTCCTACGAGCAGTACTTC
NA	NA	TRBV28	TRBJ1-3	CASSLLIRPTGSGNTIYF	TGTGCCAGCAGTTTGCTCATCCGACCGACGGGCTCTGGAAACACCATATATTTT
NA	NA	TRBV9	TRBJ2-5	CASSVEDRDQETQYF	TGTGCCAGCAGCGTAGAGGACAGAGACCAAGAGACCCAGTACTTC
NA	TRBD2	TRBV4-1	TRBJ2-1	CASSPGGLAGTYNEQFF	TGCGCCAGCAGCCCGGGTGGACTAGCGGGTACCTACAATGAGCAGTTCTTC
NA	NA	TRBV18	TRBJ1-1	CATDRSVGGVSAFF	TGTGCCACCGACCGGTCCGTAGGAGGGGTATCAGCTTTCTTT
NA	TRBD2	TRBV11-3	TRBJ2-3	CASNSAGAGGPDTQYF	TGTGCCAGCAACTCAGCGGGGGCGGGAGGGCCGGATACGCAGTATTTT
once	NA	TRBV15	TRBJ2-7	CATSRGRGSYEQYF	TGTGCCACCAGCAGAGGTAGAGGTTCCTACGAGCAGTACTTC
once	NA	TRBV5-1	TRBJ2-7	CASSWTESYEQYF	TGCGCCAGCAGCTGGACAGAATCCTACGAGCAGTACTTC
NA	NA	TRBV7-2	TRBJ2-6	CASSFPGNAGANVLTF	TGTGCCAGCAGCTTTCCGGGGAACGCTGGGGCCAACGTCCTGACTTTC
NA	TRBD1	TRBV18	TRBJ1-2	CASSPMGQIYGYTF	TGTGCCAGCTCACCAATGGGACAGATCTATGGCTACACCTTC
once	NA	TRBV30	TRBJ1-2	CAWLGRGKVGYTF	TGTGCCTGGTTGGGAAGGGGGAAGGTTGGCTACACCTTC
NA	NA	TRBV5-1	TRBJ2-3	CASSLGTVSTDTQYF	TGCGCCAGCAGCTTGGGTACAGTGAGCACAGATACGCAGTATTTT
NA	NA	TRBV5-4	TRBJ2-6	CASLPGEGAGANVLTF	TGTGCCAGCTTACCAGGAGAGGGCGCTGGGGCCAACGTCCTGACTTTC
NA	NA	TRBV2	TRBJ1-1	CASRYVSGNNEAFF	TGTGCCAGCAGGTACGTTTCGGGCAACAATGAAGCTTTCTTT
NA	NA	TRBV7-2	TRBJ2-7	CASSFSSEQYF	TGTGCCAGCAGCTTTTCTAGCGAGCAGTACTTC
NA	TRBD1	TRBV7-3	TRBJ2-7	CASSLGQDYEQYF	TGTGCCAGCAGCTTAGGACAGGACTACGAGCAGTACTTC
NA	NA	TRBV5-6	TRBJ2-7	CASSSMAFSESYEQYF	TGTGCCAGCAGCTCTATGGCTTTCTCGGAGTCCTACGAGCAGTACTTC
NA	TRBD1	TRBV7-9	TRBJ2-2	CASSLMGQDTGELFF	TGTGCCAGCAGCTTAATGGGACAGGACACCGGGGAGCTGTTTTTT
NA	TRBD1	TRBV4-3	TRBJ1-2	CASSQDRGRDGYTF	TGCGCCAGCAGCCAAGACAGGGGGCGGGATGGCTACACCTTC
NA	NA	TRBV11-2	TRBJ2-3	CASRGQLDTQYF	TGTGCCAGCAGGGGCCAACTGGATACGCAGTATTTT
NA	TRBD2	TRBV19	TRBJ2-7	CASSDLAGGDPYEQYF	TGTGCCAGTAGTGATCTTGCCGGGGGGGATCCCTACGAGCAGTACTTC
NA	TRBD2	TRBV19	TRBJ2-6	CASRRLAGSSGANVLTF	TGTGCCAGTAGGAGACTAGCGGGGAGCTCTGGGGCCAACGTCCTGACTTTC
NA	NA	TRBV11-3	TRBJ2-1	CASSSGGAIRLSNEQFF	TGTGCCAGCAGCTCAGGAGGAGCCATCCGATTATCCAATGAGCAGTTCTTC
once	NA	TRBV11-3	TRBJ2-7	CASSLFYEQYF	TGTGCCAGCAGCTTATTCTACGAGCAGTACTTC
NA	TRBD2	TRBV9	TRBJ2-2	CASSVGSSGHNTGELFF	TGTGCCAGCAGCGTAGGCAGTAGCGGGCATAACACCGGGGAGCTGTTTTTT
NA	NA	TRBV28	TRBJ1-5	CASSSGWGNQPQHF	TGTGCCAGCAGTTCCGGATGGGGCAATCAGCCCCAGCATTTT
once	NA	TRBV28	TRBJ1-6	CASQGRANSPLHF	TGTGCCAGCCAGGGACGAGCAAATTCACCCCTCCACTTT
NA	NA	TRBV6-1	TRBJ2-3	CASSELGSVLRMAQYF	TGTGCCAGCAGTGAATTGGGTAGTGTGCTACGGATGGCGCAGTATTTT
NA	NA	TRBV7-3	TRBJ2-6	CASSSSGSGANVLTF	TGTGCCAGCAGCTCATCCGGGTCTGGGGCCAACGTCCTGACTTTC
NA	TRBD2	TRBV28	TRBJ2-5	CASSFVRGRGETQYF	TGTGCCAGCAGTTTCGTGCGCGGGAGAGGAGAGACCCAGTACTTC
NA	NA	TRBV27	TRBJ2-1	CASSPSRAQNEQFF	TGTGCCAGCTCTCCGAGCAGGGCGCAAAATGAGCAGTTCTTC
NA	NA	TRBV5-1	TRBJ2-7	CASSFGYRGGEQYF	TGCGCCAGCAGCTTCGGATACCGAGGGGGCGAGCAGTACTTC